These 13 T cell receptor beta chains were sequenced from one sample in a study of Graves' ophthalmopathy and Graves' hyperthyroidism. The authors amplified TCR beta CDR3 regions from RNA transcripts. The library came from an HTBI-primed first-round RT-PCR and a second-round multiplex PCR. TCRdb reprocessed the multiplex PCR reads with MiXCR, giving one entry per CDR3 protein. The repertoire holds about 220,000 distinct CDR3 sequences, 20% to 25% seen once, with 43% in the top ten. Sequences were obtained from peripheral blood. The receptors here all came from a woman between 50 and 59 years old with Graves' ophthalmopathy.

This sequence joins TRBV11-2 and TRBJ2-7, with a possible D match to TRBD1 (5 bases). Germline V gene sequence: CDR1 SGHAT, CDR2 FQNNGV. This CDR3 comprises 15 residues. V lost 4 bases and J 5 bases, leaving 18 bases between the germline ends. The CDR3 loop is CASSSTPSGFHEQYF. The CDR3 DNA is TGTGCCAGCAGCTCGACACCCTCAGGGTTCCACGAGCAGTACTTC. Looking up the rest from reference TRBV11-2 and TRBJ2-7 gives the full variable domain: EAGVAQSPRYKIIEKRQSVAFWCNPISGHATLYWYQQILGQGPKLLIQFQNNGVVDDSQLPKDRFSAERLKGVDSTLKIQPAKLEDSAVYLCASSSTPSGFHEQYFGPGTRLTVT.

The chain employs TRBV11-2 and TRBJ2-5, with D perhaps matching TRBD2 (6 bases). The CDR3 loop spans 14 amino acids. Trimming took 3 bases from V and 3 from J, leaving 11 bases between them. Germline V gene sequence: CDR1 SGHAT, CDR2 FQNNGV. The CDR3 region has the DNA TGTGCCAGCAGCTTGGGAGTAGCGGAAGAGACCCAGTACTTC. This translates into CASSLGVAEETQYF.

This clonotype has at least ten counts. The CDR3 coding sequence is TGCAGTGCCGCCCTGGAGTACGAGCAGTACTTC. Translation gives CSAALEYEQYF. The V call is TRBV20-1, the J call TRBJ2-7; no reliable D call. Germline CDR1 reads DFQATT; CDR2 reads SNEGSKA (reference sequence). V dropped 6 bases and J dropped 4 bases, with 10 bases sitting between them. The CDR3 loop spans 11 amino acids.

This rearrangement joins TRBV12-3 or TRBV12-4 to TRBJ1-2; a possible D gene is TRBD1 (5 bases). Trimming took 6 bases from V and 5 from J, leaving 13 bases between them. This CDR3 is built from 13 residues. The CDR3 loop is CASRTALTYGYTF. CDR3 DNA sequence: TGTGCCAGCAGGACAGCGTTAACTTATGGCTACACCTTC.

In this sample, this clonotype turned up a few times. The chain joins TRBV12-3 or TRBV12-4 to TRBJ2-7, with 10 bases that match TRBD1. The CDR3 has 15 amino acids. J lost 5 bases, V lost 5 bases, and 9 bases had no gene match. The CDR3: CASSPSTGGPDEQYF. CDR3 coding DNA: TGTGCCAGCAGTCCGTCGACAGGGGGCCCAGACGAGCAGTACTTC.

This clonotype was observed at least ten times. The genes are TRBV6-5 and TRBJ2-7; no clear D gene. V shed 2 bases and J shed 0 bases, with 11 bases lying between them. Looked up from germline, CDR1 is MNHEY and CDR2 is SVGAGI. CDR3 size: 15 residues. CDR3: CASSYARRSSYEQYF. The CDR3 coding sequence is TGTGCCAGCAGTTACGCACGTAGGAGCTCCTACGAGCAGTACTTC.

This clonotype was counted ten times or more. V and J are TRBV11-2 and TRBJ2-7, with D unresolved. The CDR3 loop spans 13 amino acids. V lost 0 bases and J lost 7, with 10 bases in between. Germline values: CDR1 SGHAT, CDR2 FQNNGV. CDR3: CASSLDSWGEQYF. In nucleotides, the CDR3 is TGTGCCAGCAGCTTAGATTCGTGGGGAGAGCAGTACTTC.

This clonotype has ten or more counts. A much bigger clone sits one base away, suggesting this may be a read error. The genes are TRBV12-3 or TRBV12-4 and TRBJ1-5; unclear D gene. V was clipped by 5 bases and J by 3 bases, with 8 bases between them. The CDR3 totals 13 residues. CDR3 sequence: CASSVNNNQPQHF. DNA for the CDR3: TGTGCCAGCAGTGTAAATAACAATCAGCCCCAGCATTTT.

The chain couples TRBV18 to TRBJ2-6; D might be TRBD1 (5 bases). Trimming removed 4 bases from V and 2 bases from J, with 9 bases in between. The CDR3 totals 15 residues. Germline CDR1 is KGHSH and CDR2 is LQKENI. The CDR3 DNA reads as TGTGCCAGCTCACGCAGGGTACCTGGGGCCAACGTCCTGACTTTC. Translated, it gives CASSRRVPGANVLTF.

CDR3 DNA: TGCAGTGCCAGGGCGGTCGAATACGAGCAGTACTTC. This encodes CSARAVEYEQYF. J is TRBJ2-7 and V is TRBV20-1; D is perhaps TRBD1 (5 bases). CDR1 DFQATT and CDR2 SNEGSKA come from the germline V gene (reference sequence). The CDR3 contains 12 residues. Trimming cost V 6 bases and J 4 bases, with 13 bases left between them.

The V call is TRBV5-1, the J call TRBJ2-5; 7 positions match TRBD2. Germline trimming cut 4 bases from V and 3 bases from J; bases unmatched to any gene: 9. From germline, CDR1 is SGHRS and CDR2 YFSETQ. There are 15 residues in the CDR3. The CDR3 region has the DNA TGCGCCAGCAGCCGCGATAACCTAGCGGAAGAGACCCAGTACTTC. It translates to CASSRDNLAEETQYF.

In regard to this clonotype: Sequence at one end of the junction differs from germline and may be a read error. The chain uses TRBV2 and TRBJ2-5; D possibly corresponds to TRBD2 (5 bases). The CDR3 sequence is 13 residues long. Germline V gives CDR1 SNHLY, CDR2 FYNNEI. In DNA, the CDR3 is TGTGCCAGCAATTCCCCGGGATGGCAGACTCAGTACTTC. Amino acids: CASNSPGWQTQYF.

This clonotype was counted between two and nine times. V gene TRBV18 combines with J gene TRBJ1-6; TRBD1 agrees at 7 bases. J was trimmed by 7 bases and V by 4 bases; bases with no gene match: 4. The V gene's germline CDR1 is KGHSH and CDR2 LQKENI. The CDR3 extends over 14 amino acids. The CDR3 nucleotides are TGTGCCAGCTCACGACAGGGAGACAATTCACCCCTCCACTTT. This encodes CASSRQGDNSPLHF.